This T cell receptor beta chain is from a study of blood T cells in healthy people across ages (dated by TCRdb to 2014 to 2015). Background for the entire study: In model experiments, roughly one uniquely barcoded TCR beta cDNA molecule per two T cells was captured by template switching. Two additional independent replicas of 1 million unique cDNA reads from the same blood draw were analyzed for two donors (one aged 18 to 30 and one aged 80 or older). Four age groups were formed from the donors: young (average around 15 years), middle-aged (around 41), aged (over 55) and long-lived (82). Age-related changes in TCR beta repertoire diversity were measured in the study by deep sequencing normalized with unique cDNA molecular identifiers. Study-wide conclusions, independent of this receptor: The long-lived group showed more naive CD4+ T cells, fewer expanded clones and increased TCR diversity than the aged group, suggesting age selection. Estimates of total diversity based on one million sequenced T cells were regarded as lower bounds and as underestimates. Conclusive comparison of naive and antigen-experienced compartments was prevented by the profiling of bulk unsorted PBMCs. Observed TCR beta diversity per million T cells fell roughly linearly with age, and a significant reduction was already apparent by age roughly 41. Because the CMV infection status of the donors was unknown, age-related changes in expanded clonotypes may potentially have been confounded. Observed TCR beta diversity correlated strongly with the percentage of naive T cells measured by flow cytometry.

The roughly 37 donors, aged about 6 to 95 years, were systemically healthy Caucasian individuals from Russia. Each donor gave about 11 milliliters of peripheral blood, drawn into EDTA-treated Vacutainer tubes. Ficoll-Paque density-gradient centrifugation was used to isolate PBMCs, with at least 7 million obtained per sample. Trizol reagent was used to extract total RNA from PBMCs, with at least 5 micrograms per sample. For every donor, flow cytometry on a PBMC aliquot measured the percentage of naive CD45RAhigh/CD27high T cells. Per the germline V gene, MGHDK is the CDR1 and SYGVNS is the CDR2. Reading from cysteine to phenylalanine, the CDR3 counts 14 amino acids. Only CDR3 DNA is held: 42 bases, read in frame from base 1. Note on this clonotype: No cognate antigen has been identified for it. An end of the junction differs from the germline gene, which may be a read error.

The library was built by means of 5' RACE. TCRdb records Illumina HiSeq 2500 as the sequencer. The second PCR ran for roughly 7 to 12 cycles and used a J-beta primer mix along with a sample-barcoded 5' primer. Each TCR beta cDNA molecule received a unique molecular identifier from a template-switch 5' adaptor carrying 12 random nucleotides. Each sample yielded at least 3 million CDR3-containing paired-end reads. First-strand cDNA synthesis was performed from all RNA using the Mint cDNA synthesis kit, with priming by a TRBC-specific oligonucleotide. Following uracil-DNA glycosylase treatment, a first 18-cycle PCR with universal primers M1SS and BC2_uni_R was performed on all cDNA. Per the authors' processing: For normalization, 1 million high-quality reads, each with a distinct molecular identifier, were randomly selected from each sample. Reads sharing molecular identifiers were discarded rather than binned into consensus sequences. MiTCR, with a Q25 quality threshold and the strictest error-elimination algorithm, was used for CDR3 identification, clonotype clustering and error correction. Lower-bound total TCR beta diversity was estimated with a nonparametric unseen species model using Euler transformation. The public reads were run again by TCRdb, first through fastp at Q25 and then through MiXCR, and only productive beta chains were kept. When rows share a CDR3 protein, they turn into one entry using the most common DNA and genes. The V and J calls were determined by TCRdb, not by the authors. The sample table holds some 760,000 distinct CDR3 sequences, of which 25% were seen once. Jointly, the top ten make up 8% to 10% of the sample.

These sequences were also reported in another study, on T cells of mothers and their children. As described in the second report: The donors were nine systemically healthy Caucasian individuals, made up of three mothers and their six children. cDNA synthesis used all of the extracted RNA, with roughly 1.5 ug of RNA in each 15 ul reaction. In the second PCR, sample barcodes and 2-4 random nucleotides were introduced via the M1S primer. Over 8 million TCR beta CDR3 reads came from each mother, compared with approximately 2.8 million reads from each child. Thymic selection similarly shapes TCR recombination output in related and unrelated pairs, with minor effect from inherited differences. Normalized repertoire overlap was always found to be slightly, but never significantly, higher in related mother-child pairs than in unrelated mother-child pairs. No persistent microchimeric T cell clones were detected, at a sensitivity of approximately 110 clones per million clonotypes. The study used deep NGS to compare TCR beta repertoires of mothers and children, seeking features distinguishing related mother-child pairs from unrelated individuals. On average, the children were approximately 11 +/- 4 years old, while the mothers were 40 +/- 4 years old. After adapters were ligated using NEBNext reagents, the libraries underwent 100+100 nt paired-end sequencing on an Illumina HiSeq 2000. To prevent cross-contamination, the mother and child libraries were prepared one month apart and sequenced in separate runs. Each donor had between roughly 450,000 and 2,300,000 distinct TCR beta clonotypes identified. Naive TCR beta clonotypes were estimated from low-frequency clonotypes matched to each donor's FACS-determined naive share, without sorting.

The rearrangement joined TRBV25-1 to TRBJ2-4; the D call could be TRBD1 or TRBD2, with each sharing 5 bases. Sequenced input: blood. The clonotype originates from a boy aged 5-17 years in good health. The sequence in DNA is TGTGCCAGCAGTGAGGGGCTAGCCAGAAACATTCAGTACTTC. It translates as CASSEGLARNIQYF.